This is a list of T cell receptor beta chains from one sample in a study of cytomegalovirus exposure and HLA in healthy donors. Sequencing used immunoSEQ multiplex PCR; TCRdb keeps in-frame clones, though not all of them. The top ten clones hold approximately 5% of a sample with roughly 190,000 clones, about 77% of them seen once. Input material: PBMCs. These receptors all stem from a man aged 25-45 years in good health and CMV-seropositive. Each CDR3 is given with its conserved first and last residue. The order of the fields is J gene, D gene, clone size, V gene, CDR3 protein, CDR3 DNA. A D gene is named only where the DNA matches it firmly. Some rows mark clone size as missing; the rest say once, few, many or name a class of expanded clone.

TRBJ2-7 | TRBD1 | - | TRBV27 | CASRDRTVFYEQYF | TGTGCCAGCAGGGACAGGACAGTTTTTTACGAGCAGTACTTC
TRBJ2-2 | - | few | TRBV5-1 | CASSGGSGHTNTGELFF | TGCGCCAGCAGCGGAGGATCGGGACACACGAACACCGGGGAGCTGTTTTTT
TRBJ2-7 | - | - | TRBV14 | CASSPGYEQYF | TGTGCCAGCAGCCCGGGCTACGAGCAGTACTTC
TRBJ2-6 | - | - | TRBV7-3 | CASSSLEDSGANVLTF | TGTGCCAGCAGCTCACTTGAAGACTCTGGGGCCAACGTCCTGACTTTC
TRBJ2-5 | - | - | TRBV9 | CASSVGQFETQYF | TGTGCCAGCAGCGTAGGGCAGTTTGAGACCCAGTACTTC
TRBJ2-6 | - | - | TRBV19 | CASSTLRDSYSGANVLTF | TGTGCCAGTAGTACACTCCGGGACTCGTACTCTGGGGCCAACGTCCTGACTTTC
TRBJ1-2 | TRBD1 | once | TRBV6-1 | CASSLDRDANYGYTF | TGTGCCAGCAGTTTAGACAGGGACGCTAACTATGGCTACACCTTC
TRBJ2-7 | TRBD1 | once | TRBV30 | CAWSRDSYEQYF | TGTGCCTGGAGTAGGGACAGCTACGAGCAGTACTTC
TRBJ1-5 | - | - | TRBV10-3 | CAISERGGLDQPQHF | TGTGCCATCAGTGAAAGGGGGGGCTTGGATCAGCCCCAGCATTTT
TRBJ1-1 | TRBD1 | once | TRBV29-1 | CSAQRTGGYTEAFF | TGCAGCGCACAACGGACAGGGGGCTACACTGAAGCTTTCTTT
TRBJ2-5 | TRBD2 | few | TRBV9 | CASSVLAGAPGETQYF | TGTGCCAGCAGCGTCCTAGCGGGGGCCCCCGGAGAGACCCAGTACTTC
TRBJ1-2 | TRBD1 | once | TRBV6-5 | CASSYGTGAEWGYTF | TGTGCCAGCAGTTACGGGACAGGGGCCGAGTGGGGCTACACCTTC
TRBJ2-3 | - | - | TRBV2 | CASSEGGVFTDTQYF | TGTGCCAGCAGTGAAGGGGGGGTATTCACAGATACGCAGTATTTT
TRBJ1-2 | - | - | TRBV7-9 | CASSSDRLAGTF | TGTGCCAGCAGCTCGGACCGCCTGGCGGGCACCTTC
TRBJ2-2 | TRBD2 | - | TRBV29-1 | CSAKGLAVDTGELFF | TGCAGCGCTAAAGGGCTAGCGGTTGACACCGGGGAGCTGTTTTTT
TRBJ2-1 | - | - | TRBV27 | CASRHGGAYNEQFF | TGTGCCAGCAGGCACGGCGGGGCCTACAATGAGCAGTTCTTC
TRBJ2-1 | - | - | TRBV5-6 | CASSFGGGNEQFF | TGTGCCAGCAGCTTCGGAGGAGGGAATGAGCAGTTCTTC
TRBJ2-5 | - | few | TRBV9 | CASSPSGQETQYF | TGTGCCAGCAGCCCAAGCGGGCAAGAGACCCAGTACTTC
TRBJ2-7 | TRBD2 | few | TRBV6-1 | CASSEASGHYEQYF | TGTGCCAGCAGTGAGGCTAGCGGGCACTACGAGCAGTACTTC
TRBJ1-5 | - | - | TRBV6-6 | CASTPEGVVGGQPQHF | TGTGCCAGCACGCCCGAAGGGGTGGTTGGCGGTCAGCCCCAGCATTTT
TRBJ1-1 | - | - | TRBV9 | CASSAYDRPNTEAFF | TGTGCCAGCAGCGCGTACGACAGGCCTAACACTGAAGCTTTCTTT
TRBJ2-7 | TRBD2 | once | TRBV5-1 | CASSNPGGVYEQYF | TGCGCCAGCAGCAATCCGGGGGGAGTCTACGAGCAGTACTTC
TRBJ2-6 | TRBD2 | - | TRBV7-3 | CASGGGSSGANVLTF | TGTGCCAGCGGGGGAGGGAGCTCTGGGGCCAACGTCCTGACTTTC
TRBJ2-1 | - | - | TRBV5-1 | CASSLRRTDNEQFF | TGCGCCAGCAGCTTGCGGAGGACGGACAATGAGCAGTTCTTC
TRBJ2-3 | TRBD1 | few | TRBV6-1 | CAGRDSGTDTQYF | TGTGCCGGCCGGGACAGTGGCACAGATACGCAGTATTTT
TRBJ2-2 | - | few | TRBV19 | CASSTGVTGELFF | TGTGCCAGTAGTACAGGGGTTACCGGGGAGCTGTTTTTT
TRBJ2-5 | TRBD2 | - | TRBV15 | CATSRNPGGPGETQYF | TGTGCCACCAGCAGAAACCCGGGGGGGCCTGGGGAGACCCAGTACTTC
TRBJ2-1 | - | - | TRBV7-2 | CASSFRGINLPSSYNEQFF | TGTGCCAGCAGCTTTAGGGGGATCAACCTCCCGAGCTCCTACAATGAGCAGTTCTTC